A single sample gave rise to the 16 T cell receptor beta chains below, sequenced in a study of T-cell reconstitution after alpha-beta-depleted transplantation in children. TCRbeta library preparation incorporated unique molecular identifiers. TCRdb processed the PCR reads anew with MiXCR; each CDR3 protein has one entry. The sample holds approximately 200,000 distinct CDR3 sequences, approximately 6% seen once. The sample consisted of PBMCs, taken before TCRalphabeta/CD19-depleted stem cell transplant. These receptors were taken from a girl in the first two years of life with combined immunodeficiency, due to receive a stem cell transplant.

This clonotype was counted ten times or more. The gene calls are TRBV5-6 and TRBJ2-1; D possibly uses TRBD1 or TRBD2 (5 bases each). Trimming removed 1 base at V and 6 bases at J, with 11 bases between. This CDR3 has 14 residues. Looked up from germline, CDR1 is SGHDT and CDR2 is YYEEEE. The CDR3 reads CASSLIGTFNEQFF. As DNA, the CDR3 is TGTGCCAGCAGCTTGATAGGGACCTTCAATGAGCAGTTCTTC.

This clonotype came up many times. The chain uses TRBV7-9 and TRBJ1-1; 7 bases are a match to TRBD1. The CDR3 totals 14 residues. V was pared by 6 bases and J by 0 bases, with 4 bases of the junction left unmatched. Per the germline V gene, CDR1 is SEHNR and CDR2 is FQNEAQ (reference sequence). CDR3 amino acids: CASRPQGLNTEAFF. The CDR3 DNA is TGTGCCAGCAGACCACAGGGGCTGAACACTGAAGCTTTCTTT.

This clonotype was observed many times. The chain employs TRBV7-2 and TRBJ2-3; D is ambiguous. This CDR3 region has 17 residues. Germline lookup yields CDR1 SGHTA and CDR2 FQGNSA. The V gene lost 2 bases and the J gene lost 5 bases, with 20 bases spanning the gap. The CDR3 here is CASSLPGEHRDGDTQYF. The DNA for the CDR3 is TGTGCCAGCAGCTTACCCGGCGAACACAGAGATGGAGATACGCAGTATTTT.

This clonotype was counted many times. The rearrangement links TRBV28 to TRBJ2-1; 7 bases map to TRBD1. Germline V gives CDR1 MDHEN, CDR2 SYDVKM. Trimming cost V 0 bases and J 3 bases; bases outside gene matches: 8. This CDR3 is 17 amino acids long. The CDR3 reads CASSLWLGQASYNEQFF. The CDR3 DNA follows: TGTGCCAGCAGTTTATGGCTTGGACAGGCCAGCTACAATGAGCAGTTCTTC.

This chain joins TRBV30 and TRBJ2-4; no firm D call. CDR1 and CDR2 from the germline V gene are GTSNPN and SVGIG (reference sequence). The CDR3 length is 13 residues. The V end was cut by 2 bases, the J end by 1 base, with 6 bases between. CDR3 DNA sequence: TGTGCCTGGAGTATGGGGGCCAAAAACATTCAGTACTTC. It yields the protein CAWSMGAKNIQYF.

This clonotype was recorded at least ten times. The CDR3 nucleotides read TGTGCCAGCAGCTTAGTAGGTGTAAGGCGAGAGACCCAGTACTTC. The encoded protein is CASSLVGVRRETQYF. J is TRBJ2-5 and V is TRBV7-6; D gene unclear. The V end was cut by 1 base, the J end by 4 bases, with 13 bases between. CDR3 size: 15 residues. From germline, CDR1 is SGHVS and CDR2 FNYEAQ.

This clonotype was observed a few times. This chain connects TRBV21-1 to TRBJ1-5. TRBV21-1 is flagged as a pseudogene. The CDR3 is 21 amino acids. This chain's CDR3 is CASSKKATVISRAPYPKPQHF. The CDR3 nucleotides are TGTGCCAGCAGCAAAAAGGCCACCGTTATTTCGAGGGCCCCCTACCCTAAGCCCCAGCATTTT.

This clonotype was seen at least ten times. J is TRBJ1-2 and V is TRBV29-1; D is unclear. This CDR3 spans 13 amino acids. V gave up 6 bases and J gave up 3 bases, with 14 bases separating them. Germline V gives CDR1 SQVTM, CDR2 ANQGSEA. CDR3 DNA: TGCAGCGTAGATCCGGATCTGGACTATGGCTACACCTTC. As protein: CSVDPDLDYGYTF.

The J gene is TRBJ2-2, the V gene TRBV6-5, with 13 bases matching TRBD2. V trimming: 1 base; J trimming: 3 bases; junction bases outside the gene matches: 5. CDR1 and CDR2 (germline): MNHEY, SVGAGI. This CDR3 is 18 amino acids long. For the CDR3, the DNA is TGTGCCAGCAGTTACTTTCTACTAGCGGGGGGGGACACCGGGGAGCTGTTTTTT. As protein: CASSYFLLAGGDTGELFF.

This clonotype was found many times. The chain has TRBV28 and TRBJ2-7, with D hard to call. From germline, CDR1 is MDHEN and CDR2 SYDVKM. V gave up 3 bases and J gave up 0 bases, with 12 bases separating them. The CDR3 loop spans 15 amino acids. The CDR3 loop is CASSFPDVPSYEQYF. The DNA of the CDR3 is TGTGCCAGCAGTTTTCCGGACGTTCCCTCCTACGAGCAGTACTTC.

In this sample, this clonotype turned up many times. Here the CDR3 reads CASSPNQRLTGFSSYNEQFF. The CDR3 DNA reads as TGTGCCAGCAGCCCAAATCAACGGCTGACAGGATTCAGCTCCTACAATGAGCAGTTCTTC. This chain uses TRBV11-1 with TRBJ2-1, with TRBD1 as a possible D gene (6 bases). From germline, CDR1 is SGHAT and CDR2 FQDESV (reference sequence). The CDR3 consists of 20 residues. The germline V and J ends were trimmed by 5 bases and 0 bases, with 26 bases remaining between them.

The V and J genes are TRBV5-1 and TRBJ2-3; D unresolved. V was shortened by 4 bases and J by 5 bases, with 11 bases between the two germline ends. This CDR3 has 13 residues. Germline CDR1 reads SGHRS; CDR2 reads YFSETQ. CDR3: CASSPLREDTQYF. As DNA, the CDR3 is TGCGCCAGCAGCCCCCTACGTGAAGATACGCAGTATTTT. The whole variable domain, filled in from reference TRBV5-1 and TRBJ2-3, reads KAGVTQTPRYLIKTRGQQVTLSCSPISGHRSVSWYQQTPGQGLQFLFEYFSETQRNKGNFPGRFSGRQFSNSRSEMNVSTLELGDSALYLCASSPLREDTQYFGPGTRLTVL.

This clonotype was counted at least ten times. The CDR3 DNA reads TGTGCCAGCAGTGAGGGACATTGGAGGATCAACGTCCTGACTTTC. The encoded protein is CASSEGHWRINVLTF. The rearrangement uses TRBV6-1 and TRBJ2-6; D is possibly TRBD1 (6 bases). This CDR3 has 15 amino acids. Germline assignment: CDR1 MNHNS and CDR2 SASEGT. Trimming cost V 3 bases and J 9 bases, with 15 bases left between them.

This clonotype was seen at least ten times. The rearrangement joins TRBV7-8 to TRBJ2-2; no definite D call. This CDR3 comprises 15 residues. Trimming pared 2 bases from V and 0 bases from J, leaving 7 bases between. The germline V gene has CDR1 SGHVS and CDR2 FQNEAQ. The chain's CDR3 is CASSLWRTNTGELFF. As DNA, the CDR3 is TGTGCCAGCAGCTTATGGCGGACGAACACCGGGGAGCTGTTTTTT.

This clonotype was counted at least ten times. The chain has TRBV12-3 or TRBV12-4 and TRBJ1-2; D may be TRBD1 (5 bases). The CDR3 is made up of 13 amino acids. V dropped 3 bases and J dropped 4 bases, with 9 bases sitting between them. The CDR3 loop is CASSFRVGYGYTF. Written as DNA, the CDR3 is TGTGCCAGCAGTTTCAGGGTTGGCTATGGCTACACCTTC.

At least ten counts were recorded for this clonotype. The chain is built from TRBV20-1 and TRBJ1-5; D may be TRBD1 (6 bases). The V gene's germline CDR1 is DFQATT and CDR2 SNEGSKA (reference sequence). The CDR3 runs 15 residues. Trimming took 4 bases from V and 4 from J, leaving 17 bases between them. The CDR3 nucleotides read TGCAGTGCTACTCAGGGGCGTCGGTGGAATCAGCCCCAGCATTTT. Encoded protein: CSATQGRRWNQPQHF.